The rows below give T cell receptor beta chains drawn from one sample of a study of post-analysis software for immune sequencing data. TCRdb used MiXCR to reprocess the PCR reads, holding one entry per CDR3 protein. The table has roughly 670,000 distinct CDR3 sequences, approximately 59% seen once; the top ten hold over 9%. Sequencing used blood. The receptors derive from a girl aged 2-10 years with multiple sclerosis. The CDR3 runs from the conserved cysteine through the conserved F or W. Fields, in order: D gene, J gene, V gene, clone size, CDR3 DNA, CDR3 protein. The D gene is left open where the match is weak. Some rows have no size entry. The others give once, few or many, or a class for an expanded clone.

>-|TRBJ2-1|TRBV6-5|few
TGTGCCAGCAGTTACTCCCTCTTACAGGGAAGGTATTACAATGAGCAGTTCTTC
CASSYSLLQGRYYNEQFF
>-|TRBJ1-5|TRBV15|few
TGTGCCACCAGCAGAGTGACGGGGAGCAATCAGCCCCAGCATTTT
CATSRVTGSNQPQHF
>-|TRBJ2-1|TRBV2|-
TGTGCCAGCAGTGAGCGACTAGGTTACAATGAGCAGTTCTTC
CASSERLGYNEQFF
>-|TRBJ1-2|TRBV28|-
TGTGCCAGCAGTCGGGGGGCGACGGATGGCTACACCTTC
CASSRGATDGYTF
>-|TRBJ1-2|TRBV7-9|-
TGTGCCAGCAGCTTGGGAACGAACGCGTACTATGGCTACACCTTC
CASSLGTNAYYGYTF
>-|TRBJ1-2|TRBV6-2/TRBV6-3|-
TGTGCCAGCAGCCCCCGGCGGGGCAGGGGAGACTATGGCTACACCTTC
CASSPRRGRGDYGYTF
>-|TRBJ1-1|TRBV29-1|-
TGCAGCGTTGTCTGGAGGGAAGCTTTCTTT
CSVVWREAFF
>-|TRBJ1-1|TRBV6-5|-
TGTGCCAGCAGCCGGGACGCCCCGAACACTGAAGCTTTCTTT
CASSRDAPNTEAFF
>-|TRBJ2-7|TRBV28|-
TGTGCCAGCAGTCCTCCTGGGCTAGCCCAATCCTACGAGCAGTACTTC
CASSPPGLAQSYEQYF
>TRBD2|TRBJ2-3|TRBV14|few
TGTGCCAGCAGCCAATTTGCGGGAGTCGATACGCAGTATTTT
CASSQFAGVDTQYF
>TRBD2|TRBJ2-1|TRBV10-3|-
TGTGCCAGCACTAGCGGGCAATACAATGAGCAGTTCTTC
CASTSGQYNEQFF
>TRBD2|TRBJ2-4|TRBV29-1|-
TGCAGCGCACTAGCGGTAACCAAAAACATTCAGTACTTC
CSALAVTKNIQYF
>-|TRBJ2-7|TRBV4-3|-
TGCGCCAGTAACCTAAGTACTAAGGGGTATTACGAGCAGTACTTC
CASNLSTKGYYEQYF
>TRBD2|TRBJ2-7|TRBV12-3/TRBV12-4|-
TGTGCCAGCAGTGCACGACTAGCGGGAGCAACCTCCTTTTTCTACGAGCAGTACTTC
CASSARLAGATSFFYEQYF
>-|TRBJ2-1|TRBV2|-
TGTGCCAGCAAACAGACAGACTCCTACAATGAGCGGTTCTTC
CASKQTDSYNERFF
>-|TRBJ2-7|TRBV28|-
TGTGCCAGCAGCCACCTAGACCGGGAAGCCTACGAGCAGTACTTC
CASSHLDREAYEQYF
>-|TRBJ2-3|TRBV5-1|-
TGCGCCAGCAGCTTGGGAACTAGTCCCGCAGATACGCAGTATTTT
CASSLGTSPADTQYF
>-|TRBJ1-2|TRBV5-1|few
TGCGCCAGCAGCTTACAGATTTCCCTTAACTATGGCTACACCTTC
CASSLQISLNYGYTF
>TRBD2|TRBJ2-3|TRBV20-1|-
TGCAGTGCTAGAGAGAGCGGGGGGCCCACCTTAGATACGCAGTATTTT
CSARESGGPTLDTQYF
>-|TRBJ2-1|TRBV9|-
TGTGCCAGCAGCGTAGTGAGGCATGAGCAGTTCTTC
CASSVVRHEQFF
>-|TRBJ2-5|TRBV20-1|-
TGCAGTGCTAGAGCCCCTTGGGCCGGGAACAGCGAAGAGACCCAGTACTTC
CSARAPWAGNSEETQYF
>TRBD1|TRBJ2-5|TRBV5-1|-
TGCGCCAGCGCGGGACAGGGGTCGGAGACCCAGTACTTC
CASAGQGSETQYF
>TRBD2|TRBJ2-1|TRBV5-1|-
TGCGCCAGCAGCTTGGAGCGGGAGGGGACCCAGTTCTTC
CASSLEREGTQFF
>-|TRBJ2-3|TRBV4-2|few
TGTGCCAGCAGCCAAGATCAGGTTATGGATACGCAGTATTTT
CASSQDQVMDTQYF
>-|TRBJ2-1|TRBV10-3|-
TGTGCCATCAGCACTAGCAGCGATGAGCAGTTCTTC
CAISTSSDEQFF
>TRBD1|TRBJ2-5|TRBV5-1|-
TGCGCCAGCAGCCTAAGACAGGGCCGGTCAGAGACCCAGTACTTC
CASSLRQGRSETQYF
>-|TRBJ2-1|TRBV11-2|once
TGTGCCAGCAGCTCCGGGACTGTCAATGAGCAGTTCTTC
CASSSGTVNEQFF
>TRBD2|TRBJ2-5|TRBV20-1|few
TGCAGTGCTAGCGGGGGGGCATGGGAGACCCAGTACTTC
CSASGGAWETQYF
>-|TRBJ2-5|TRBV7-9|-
TGTGCCAGCAAGCCCGGGGAGTACCAAGAGACCCAGTACTTC
CASKPGEYQETQYF
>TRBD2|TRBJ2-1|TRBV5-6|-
TGTGCCAGCAGCATCCGGACTAGCGGGGGGAACAATGAGCAGTTCTTC
CASSIRTSGGNNEQFF
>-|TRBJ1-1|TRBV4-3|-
TGCGCCAGCAGCCAAGGTCTGGAGAACACTGAAGCTTTCTTT
CASSQGLENTEAFF
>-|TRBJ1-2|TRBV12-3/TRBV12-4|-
TGTGCCAGCAGTTCCACAGCTCACTATGGCTACACCTTC
CASSSTAHYGYTF
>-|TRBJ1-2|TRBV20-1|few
TGCAGTGCTCCCCGCCCACAGGCTTCTAACTATGGCTACACCTTC
CSAPRPQASNYGYTF
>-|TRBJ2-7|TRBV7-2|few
TGTGCCAGCAGCTTAAGACTAGGGCTATCCTACGAGCAGTACTTC
CASSLRLGLSYEQYF
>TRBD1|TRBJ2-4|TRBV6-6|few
TGTGCCAGCGGACAGGGTACCACGTACTTC
CASGQGTTYF
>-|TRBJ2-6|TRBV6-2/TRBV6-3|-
TGTGCCAGCAGGAACCCAGCAGGCTCTGGGGCCAACGTCCTGACTTTC
CASRNPAGSGANVLTF
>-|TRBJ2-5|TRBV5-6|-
TGTGCCAGCAGCTTGTGGGTTGGGGAGACCCAGTACTTC
CASSLWVGETQYF
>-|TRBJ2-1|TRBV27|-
TGTGCCAGCAGTTTAACGGGGTCCCATGAGCAGTTCTTC
CASSLTGSHEQFF
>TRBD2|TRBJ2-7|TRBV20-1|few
TGCAGTGCTAGCCTGGATCGGGGGGGACTATACGAGCAGTACTTC
CSASLDRGGLYEQYF
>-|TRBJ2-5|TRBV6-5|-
TGTGCCAGCAGTTACGGCGGTGGGACGGAGACCCAGTACTTC
CASSYGGGTETQYF
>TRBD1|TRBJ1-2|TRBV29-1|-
TGCAGCGCAGACAGGGTGGGGGATGGCTACACCTTC
CSADRVGDGYTF
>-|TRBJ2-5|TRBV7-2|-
TGTGCCAGCAGCTTTTCCCAGGGGGGGGAGACCCAGTACTTC
CASSFSQGGETQYF
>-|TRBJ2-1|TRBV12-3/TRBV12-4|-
TGTGCCAGCAGCCTAGGGAGTTTAGCGGCCTACAATGAGCAGTTCTTC
CASSLGSLAAYNEQFF
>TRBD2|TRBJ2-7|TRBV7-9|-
TGTGCCAGCAGCATACCCAAAGCGGGAGGGTCCTACGAGCAGTACTTC
CASSIPKAGGSYEQYF
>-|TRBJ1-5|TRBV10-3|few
TGTGCCATCAGTGACAATACTAGCAATCAGCCCCAGCATTTT
CAISDNTSNQPQHF
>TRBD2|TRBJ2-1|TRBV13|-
TGTGCCAGCAGCATGGGACTAGCGCACTACAATGAGCAGTTCTTC
CASSMGLAHYNEQFF
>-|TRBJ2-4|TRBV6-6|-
TGTGCCAGTCTGAAGGGGTCGGGGACATTAAAAAACATTCAGTACTTC
CASLKGSGTLKNIQYF
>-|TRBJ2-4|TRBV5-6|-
TGTGCCAGCAGCTTGGAATTGGGCTTAAACATTCAGTACTTC
CASSLELGLNIQYF
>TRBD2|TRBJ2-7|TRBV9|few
TGTGCCAGCAGCCCCTACTCTGGACTAGCGGGGGGGGAGCAGTACTTC
CASSPYSGLAGGEQYF